This TCR beta chain was captured by sequencing in a study of cytomegalovirus exposure and HLA in healthy donors (dated by TCRdb to about 2017). For the study in its entirety: In an earlier analysis of about 560 of the donors, less than 350 Gb of sequence data and 120 million or so unique TCR beta sequences from roughly 200 million T cells were reported. Both class I and class II loci were covered by HLA typing, at four-digit resolution. In addition to the first cohort of 666 subjects, a separate validation cohort of 130 or so different subjects was used. Donor age, sex, ethnicity and CMV serostatus were compiled together with the repertoire data. The number of typed donors differed by locus: about 620-640 for A, B, C, DRB1 and DQB1; roughly 510 for DQA1; fewer than 610 for DPA1; and around 470 for DPB1. Roughly 300 gigabases of sequencing data and roughly 90 million unique TCR sequences were included in an early release covering several hundred HLA-typed donors. Genome-wide SNP genotypes for about 60% of the roughly 670 donors were used in a later genetic analysis, which treated that subset as a discovery cohort. Of the roughly 400 genotyped donors, less than 90% were placed in the genetic ancestry cluster associated with self-reported Caucasian donors. Five DR-DQ haplotypes were treated as single units for association and clustering because of strong linkage in the cohort. All discovery cohort repertoires had been generated using a single sequencing platform. To study patterns of TCR occurrence, a later analysis re-analyzed previously published TCR beta repertoires from several hundred donors and added high-resolution HLA genotyping. The later analysis used no new phenotypic data to find candidate immune exposures, relying instead on TCR beta sequences and their occurrence across donors. The study was designed to test whether signatures of past pathogen exposure could be identified by cataloging public T cell receptors. On average, 235,054 unique TCR beta nucleotide sequences were sequenced per donor among some 420 genotyped donors of the cohort, with roughly 19% of those sequences being non-productive. The study profiled the T cell repertoires of under 700 subjects by immunosequencing and related them to cytomegalovirus serostatus. To predict cytomegalovirus infection status, the study brought together high-throughput TCR immunosequencing, statistical association of individual TCRs with disease status, and machine learning. To decide whether each TCR beta V gene segment behaved as functional or pseudogenic, an earlier analysis of several hundred of the donors relied on high-throughput TCR beta sequencing. Beyond this particular receptor, the publication reports: A further reported finding was that TCR beta sequences accurately predicted the HLA-A and HLA-B alleles for most subjects in the first cohort. Because counts were too low, seventeen rarely observed V segments, including chromosome 9 orphons, were excluded from the earlier analysis of 587 of the donors. A later analysis found that most CMV-associated TCR beta chains appeared HLA-restricted, with HLA associations seemingly driven largely by CMV exposure. In the study, approximately 160 TCR beta chains were listed as associated with cytomegalovirus. In a later analysis, the rate of TCR association differed among HLA loci, with DRB1 alleles having the most associated TCRs and HLA-C alleles having the fewest. Sequencing depth was assumed to be roughly uniform across donors in the presence/absence analyses, though that assumption may not hold. When HLA alleles, especially DR and DQ, strongly co-occurred, attributing TCR associations to individual alleles was difficult. The only immune exposure information available for the cohort was CMV serostatus. Correlated functional status among segregating V segments might be attributable to linkage disequilibrium, but an unknown experimental factor could not be ruled out. A later analysis reported that several top co-occurrence clusters appeared linked to parvovirus B19, influenza, CMV and Epstein-Barr virus. In a later analysis, HLA-associated TCR beta chains showed more clonal expansion and lower generation probabilities than non-associated chains that were equally common. Compared with the 666-donor mean, donors in an Asian-associated ancestry cluster had fewer N-insertions in productive TCRs, according to a later genetic analysis. In both the original and validation cohorts, the classifier was reported to diagnose cytomegalovirus status with high specificity and sensitivity. Only TCR beta chains were sequenced in this cohort, and the absence of alpha or paired-chain data limited detectable features. While some public TCRs were present in many individuals, most TCR sequences turned up only very rarely across donors. A cluster of highly shared sequence variants was judged likely to represent a technical artifact of the sequencing pipeline. At a false discovery rate of 0.05, a later analysis linked roughly 17,000 TCR beta sequences to specific HLA alleles. In vitro tests confirmed that a few of the cytomegalovirus-associated TCR beta chains recognize cytomegalovirus antigens. Some IMGT-functional V segments, including TRBV6-2 and TRBV6-3, could not be told apart with the 87-base-pair reads, so those segments were excluded. HLA typing was unavailable for some donors at each locus, so association tests used only the typed subset. An earlier analysis of around 500 of the donors showed that most TCR beta V segments appeared in productive rearrangements either about 87% or about 30% of the time, which broadly matched IMGT annotations. In a later genetic analysis, a missense DCLRE1C variant was associated with V-gene and J-gene trimming of TCR beta chains, and the association was replicated in an independent cohort. It was suggested by the authors that the approach could potentially be generalized to other disease states and immunological phenotypes.

V loses 8 bases of germline sequence and J loses 2 bases, and the interval between the two ends is 9 bases. Measured from the cysteine to the phenylalanine, the CDR3 is 12 residues long. The retained sequence is limited to the CDR3, 36 bases, with the frame set at the first base. Based on the germline V gene (reference sequence), the CDR1 and CDR2 sequences are MNHNY and SVGAGI. Library creation used the immunoSEQ multiplex PCR assay. For the multiplex PCR, a mixture combining 60 forward primers for TCR Vbeta segments and 13 reverse primers for TCR Jbeta segments was used. The CDR3 region of rearranged TCR beta genes was amplified from genomic DNA by a multiplex PCR assay. On the Illumina HiSeq System, the amplified TCR beta libraries were sequenced as 87-base-pair reads. As for the authors' bioinformatics: In a later analysis, some 80 million unique TCR beta chains were counted across the roughly 670 repertoires, and roughly 11 million of these chains were shared by at least two donors. A nearest-neighbor algorithm error-corrected the raw reads and collapsed the reads into unique sequences, merging closely related sequences to remove PCR and sequencing errors. V, D and J gene segments were assigned by aligning CDR3 sequences to IMGT reference sequences. For a sequence to be retained, a match of at least six nucleotides was required to both a V gene segment and a J gene segment. Rearrangements were called productive when the CDR3 lacked stop codons and stayed in frame with V and J; all others were non-productive. CDR3 was defined by IMGT convention, running from the second conserved V-encoded cysteine to the conserved J-encoded phenylalanine. In an earlier analysis of roughly 610 of the donors, sequences lacking an unambiguous match to a single V gene segment were excluded. In an earlier analysis of 587 of the donors, a V segment was called functional when productive rearrangements were above 56.7%, and segregating when the standard deviation between donors exceeded 5%. A statistical classification framework was developed to diagnose cytomegalovirus status using the catalog of TCR beta chain sequences. In a later analysis, TCR nucleotide sequences were compared against IMGT/GENE-DB human TR gene sequences so that V and J genes could be assigned. Using the TCRdist pipeline, a later analysis assigned CDR3 sequences along with most-parsimonious VDJ recombination scenarios. In a later analysis, every TCR beta chain was defined by the combination of its CDR3 amino acid sequence and its V-gene family, and reads without a unique V-gene family were dropped. As a way to deal with suspected cross-contamination and a sequencing artifact, a later analysis dropped 500 to 700 nucleotide sequences that were highly shared and had low generation probability. In a later analysis, a clonal expansion index was calculated for each public chain from normalized within-repertoire ranks of inferred template counts. Generation probabilities in a later analysis came from a VDJ recombination model fitted to out-of-frame rearrangements, and those results were checked against IGoR. In a later analysis, hypergeometric tests were used to score TCR-TCR, TCR-HLA and TCR-CMV co-occurrence, with a repertoire-size bias correction applied to TCR pairs. To estimate false discovery rates, a later analysis permuted the HLA or CMV assignments 20 times. A later analysis grouped co-occurring TCRs with DBSCAN, adding TCRdist sequence similarity when clustering within HLA-allele-positive subsets. Repertoires with fewer than 30,000 or more than 120,000 public chains were left out of co-occurrence clustering, as were a handful of repertoires with anomalous nucleotide sharing. In TCRdb, the immuneACCESS table is reduced to in-frame sequences with V and J assigned. These tables do not hold every clone; where another copy was compared, an unresolved V gene accounts for under half, and the others remain unexplained. V and J calls and clone size follow that table, whereas D and trimming were derived from the DNA. The sample has some 180,000 clones on record, roughly four fifths of them singletons. Around 1.5% of the sample lies in the top ten.

Details on this clone: Its recognized antigen is unknown. Base qualities are not recorded, but no much larger clone differs from it by a single base.

The cohort was made up of about 670 healthy bone marrow donors. At the time of sampling, all cohort members were nominally healthy, though unrecorded immune exposures were likely present. The donor was CMV seronegative and was included in the group of approximately 350 seronegative cohort members. Every donor gave a peripheral blood sample, and the peripheral blood mononuclear cells from that sample were used for TCR beta sequencing. Genomic DNA was extracted from the blood cell samples with the Qiagen DNeasy Blood Extraction Kit. This sequence was found in a man aged 18-30 years in good health and CMV-seronegative. The chain is encoded by TRBV6-6 joined to TRBJ1-1; no confident D gene assignment can be made. Input material: PBMCs. The sequenced DNA: TGTGCCAGCTTAACAGTAAACACTGAAGCTTTCTTT. This yields the protein CASLTVNTEAFF.